These T cell receptor beta chains were read from a single sample in a study of T cells in Graves' hyperthyroidism and ophthalmopathy. Via MiXCR, TCRdb re-called the multiplex PCR reads, giving one row per CDR3 protein. The repertoire includes 300,000 to 450,000 distinct CDR3 sequences, approximately 15% of them detected once, and approximately 11% sits in the top ten. Sequencing was performed on blood. These receptors came from a woman aged 60-75 years with Graves' hyperthyroidism. Each CDR3 is given with its conserved first and last residue. D genes are given only for firm matches. Part of the rows lack a size; the others show once, few, many or a class for expanded clones.

cdr3_nt,cdr3_aa,clone_size,d_call,v_call,j_call
TGTGCCAGCAGCCCAGAGACAGGGAGGAACACTGAAGCTTTCTTT,CASSPETGRNTEAFF,many,TRBD1,TRBV7-8,TRBJ1-1
TGTGCCAGCAGCCATACTAGCGGCCGGGGCTACAATGAGCAGTTCTTC,CASSHTSGRGYNEQFF,many,TRBD2,TRBV7-6,TRBJ2-1
TGCAGCGCCCGGACAGGGGGCGGCACAGATACGCAGTATTTT,CSARTGGGTDTQYF,once,TRBD1,TRBV29-1,TRBJ2-3
TGTGCCAGCCTCCCCTTTGCGGGAGGGTCCTACGAGCAGTACTTC,CASLPFAGGSYEQYF,many,TRBD2,TRBV28,TRBJ2-7
TGCGCCAGCAGCTTGCCAACTAGCCCCAGGGATGAGCAGTTCTTC,CASSLPTSPRDEQFF,few,NA,TRBV5-1,TRBJ2-1
TGTGCCTGGAGTCCCCCAGGGTTGCGGCACGAGCAGTACTTC,CAWSPPGLRHEQYF,NA,NA,TRBV30,TRBJ2-7
TGCAGTGCTAGAGAAGGGGGGCCCAAAAACATTCAGTACTTC,CSAREGGPKNIQYF,many,NA,TRBV20-1,TRBJ2-4
TGTGCCAGCAGCTTAGCCGGCGGAACTAATGAAAAACTGTTTTTT,CASSLAGGTNEKLFF,many,NA,TRBV7-9,TRBJ1-4
TGCGCCAGCAGCTTTTGGACAGGGGCGAATGAAAAACTGTTTTTT,CASSFWTGANEKLFF,many,TRBD1,TRBV5-1,TRBJ1-4
TGTGCCAGCACCCCAGGGGGGCGAGGCTATGGCTACACCTTC,CASTPGGRGYGYTF,many,TRBD1,TRBV9,TRBJ1-2
TGTGCCAGCAGCTCTCAACAGGGAACCGGGGAGCTGTTTTTT,CASSSQQGTGELFF,many,NA,TRBV7-2,TRBJ2-2
TGCAGTGCTACCGCCGGGACAGGGTATGGCTACACCTTC,CSATAGTGYGYTF,many,TRBD1,TRBV20-1,TRBJ1-2
TGTGCCAGCAGCCTCCGGACTAGCGGGAGTCCTCTCTTC,CASSLRTSGSPLF,many,TRBD2,TRBV11-2,TRBJ2-1
TGTGCCAGCAGCCAAGTACTAGCGGGCACCTACAATGAGCAGTTCTTC,CASSQVLAGTYNEQFF,few,TRBD2,TRBV4-2,TRBJ2-1
TGTGCCAGCGGGCCCCATGGCTACACCTTC,CASGPHGYTF,NA,NA,TRBV28,TRBJ1-2
TGTGCCAGCAGCTATGGACTAGCGGCGTCCTACGAGCAGTACTTC,CASSYGLAASYEQYF,many,TRBD2,TRBV7-2,TRBJ2-7
TGCGCCAGCAGTTTGATGGGGACTAGCGGGAGTCTCACAGATACGCAGTATTTT,CASSLMGTSGSLTDTQYF,NA,TRBD2,TRBV5-1,TRBJ2-3
TGCAGCGTTGGGACCGCGGCCACTGAAGCTTTCTTT,CSVGTAATEAFF,many,NA,TRBV29-1,TRBJ1-1
TGCAGCGTTGAAGGGCCCCCAGAGACCCAGTACTTC,CSVEGPPETQYF,many,NA,TRBV29-1,TRBJ2-5
TGTGCCTGGAGTTCTAGCGACTACAATGAGCAGTTCTTC,CAWSSSDYNEQFF,many,NA,TRBV30,TRBJ2-1
TGCGCCAGCAGTGAGTCCCTCGGGCAGACGAACACCGGGGAGCTGTTTTTT,CASSESLGQTNTGELFF,many,NA,TRBV10-1,TRBJ2-2
TGTGCCAGCAGCTCAGCGGGAGGTTACAATGAGCAGTTCTTC,CASSSAGGYNEQFF,many,TRBD2,TRBV11-1,TRBJ2-1
TGTGCCAGCAGCGCCGGGACTAGAAATGAGCAGTTCTTC,CASSAGTRNEQFF,many,TRBD2,TRBV2,TRBJ2-1
TGCGCCAGCAGCCAATTACAGGGGGCTCGGGGCACAGATACGCAGTATTTT,CASSQLQGARGTDTQYF,few,TRBD1,TRBV4-1,TRBJ2-3
TGCAGCGTTGAAGCAACCGTTCAAGATAAAAAACTGTTTTTT,CSVEATVQDKKLFF,NA,NA,TRBV29-1,TRBJ1-4
TGTGCCTGGAGTGCCTCGCCAGATACCGAAGCTTTCTTT,CAWSASPDTEAFF,many,NA,TRBV30,TRBJ1-1
TGTGCCAGCAGTGAACCCCGGGACTACAATGAGCAGTTCTTC,CASSEPRDYNEQFF,many,NA,TRBV2,TRBJ2-1
TGTGCCAGCAACGGCCCGCAGGGACACACTGAAGCTTTCTTT,CASNGPQGHTEAFF,few,NA,TRBV9,TRBJ1-1
TGTGCCAGCAGCTTAGATATGGGACTAGCGGGAATTGGGTCTGGGGCCAACGTCCTGACTTTC,CASSLDMGLAGIGSGANVLTF,NA,TRBD2,TRBV11-2,TRBJ2-6
TGCAGTGCTAGAGACGCTACAGGGGGTGCTGAAGCTTTCTTT,CSARDATGGAEAFF,few,TRBD1,TRBV20-1,TRBJ1-1
TGTGCCAGCAGTTACACACGGGACGGCGAGCAGTACTTC,CASSYTRDGEQYF,many,NA,TRBV11-2,TRBJ2-7
TGCAGCGTACACCCTACCGGGACAGAGTCTGAAAAACTGTTTTTT,CSVHPTGTESEKLFF,few,TRBD1,TRBV29-1,TRBJ1-4
TGTGCCAGCAGTCATTCAAGCTATGCCTACGAGCAGTACTTC,CASSHSSYAYEQYF,NA,NA,TRBV25-1,TRBJ2-7
TGTGCCACCTCCGGACTAGCGGAAAAAAACATTCAGTACTTC,CATSGLAEKNIQYF,few,TRBD2,TRBV11-2,TRBJ2-4
TGTGCCAGCAGCCCCACAGGGGCGCGCTGCACCTTC,CASSPTGARCTF,many,TRBD1,TRBV3-1,TRBJ1-2
TGTGCCTGGAGTGCGACTAGCGGGAGCACAGATACGCAGTATTTC,CAWSATSGSTDTQYF,NA,TRBD2,TRBV30,TRBJ2-3
TGTGCCAGCTCTCGGCTAGGACTAGCGGGAGGACAAGAGACCCAGTACTTC,CASSRLGLAGGQETQYF,NA,TRBD2,TRBV18,TRBJ2-5
TGTGCCAGCAGCCCCAGGGGTTGGTCCGGGTTGAGCAATCAGCCCCAGCATTTT,CASSPRGWSGLSNQPQHF,many,NA,TRBV27,TRBJ1-5
TGTGCCAGCAGGCGGACAAAAAACTATGGCTACACCTTC,CASRRTKNYGYTF,NA,NA,TRBV6-1,TRBJ1-2
TGTGCCACCAGTGAGACAGGGAATGGCTACACCTTC,CATSETGNGYTF,few,TRBD1,TRBV24-1,TRBJ1-2
TGCGCCAGCAGCTTGGGGCAGGGGCCGGGGGATGAGCAGTTCTTC,CASSLGQGPGDEQFF,NA,NA,TRBV5-1,TRBJ2-1
TGTGCCAGTAGTATTGGGCTCTCTGGGGCCAACGTCCTGACTTTC,CASSIGLSGANVLTF,NA,NA,TRBV3-1,TRBJ2-6
TGTGCCAGCAGCCCCACTAGCGGGCACAATGAGCAGTTCTTC,CASSPTSGHNEQFF,many,TRBD2,TRBV7-3,TRBJ2-1
TGTGCCAGCAGCCGAATGTACAGGGGGTTCCCACCACCTTCATACGAGCAGTACTTC,CASSRMYRGFPPPSYEQYF,NA,TRBD1,TRBV7-9,TRBJ2-7
TGCAGTGCTAGAGGTAGCGGGAGAACAGATACGCAGTATTTT,CSARGSGRTDTQYF,many,TRBD2,TRBV20-1,TRBJ2-3
TGTGCCAGCAGCTTCGGGCTACGTACTAACACAGATACGCAGTATTTT,CASSFGLRTNTDTQYF,many,NA,TRBV11-3,TRBJ2-3
TGTGCCAGCAGCTTAATGAGCGGAGGCTCCTACGAGCAGTACTTC,CASSLMSGGSYEQYF,NA,NA,TRBV7-3,TRBJ2-7
TGTGCCAGCAGCTTACGACTAGCGACCCCCTACAATGAGCAGTTCTTC,CASSLRLATPYNEQFF,many,TRBD2,TRBV13,TRBJ2-1
TGTGCCAGCAGTTACACAGGGACAGTTCAAGAGACCCAGTACTTC,CASSYTGTVQETQYF,few,TRBD1,TRBV6-2/TRBV6-3,TRBJ2-5
TGTGCCAGTACTATCACGGACGGTGGTAATGAAAAACTGTTTTTT,CASTITDGGNEKLFF,NA,NA,TRBV19,TRBJ1-4
TGTGCCAGCAGTCCGGGACTAGCGGGAGGGCTTCCCGGGGAGCTGTTTTTT,CASSPGLAGGLPGELFF,many,TRBD2,TRBV12-3/TRBV12-4,TRBJ2-2